The entry below describes one T cell receptor beta chain. The CDR3 is made up of 15 amino acids. Trimming cost V 7 bases and J 1 base; bases outside gene matches: 7. The germline V gene encodes CDR1 MNHEY and CDR2 SMNVEV (reference sequence). This sample is drawn from a study of T cell changes during pregnancy in multiple sclerosis. The repertoire was sequenced with immunoSEQ multiplex PCR; TCRdb's copy has only in-frame clones and lacks some. In the table there are more than 65,000 clones, 80% to 95% of which are singletons. The sequence came from a female donor with multiple sclerosis, enrolled in a pregnancy study. The sequencing here drew on CD4+ T cells from peripheral blood mononuclear cells, taken before pregnancy. The J gene is TRBJ2-5, the V gene TRBV27, with TRBD1 identical over 9 bases. The CDR3 here is CASTRTGAGQETQYF. The CDR3 region has the DNA TGTGCCAGCACCAGGACAGGGGCTGGCCAAGAGACCCAGTACTTC.